This TCR beta chain was retrieved from a study of human T cells and chemical hapten exposure (dated by TCRdb to the early 2020s). Describing the broader study: Libraries were pooled for sequencing, and variation in per-sample TCR yields was attributed mainly to small differences in library volumes within the pool. In alopecia patients, the study followed how the peripheral blood TCR repertoire changed in vivo over primary and secondary sensitization to diphenylcyclopropenone (DPC), a hapten. Both TCR alpha and TCR beta chains were sequenced from each blood RNA sample. The study at large found these results: DPC sensitization did not change how many TCRs were above 1 in 1000 frequency, and no evidence was found of alterations in global repertoire structure. Repeated subsampling changed both the strength of the expansion versus patch-test correlation and the threshold at which that correlation became significant.

This clonotype came up many times. Its antigen remains undetermined. Within one base of it there is no much larger clone, and no base qualities were kept. The library was prepared using RACE. Data came from a NextSeq 500. During library preparation, unique molecular identifiers were attached to individual cDNA molecules so that TCRs could be counted in a quantitative, reproducible way. In the authors' own workflow: Samples had a median of about 96,000 TCRs, with a range from about 23,224 to 750,000. V, J and CDR3 annotation of the TCR reads was performed with the Decombinator software suite. Every sample was subsampled to the same number of TCRs (28,000) for the PS versus PT1 abundance plots. TCRs were defined as expanded if absent before sensitization and observed at least eight times at the 2-week time point. The public reads were quality trimmed at Q25 with fastp and then assembled into clones with MiXCR by TCRdb, keeping productive beta chains. Each entry merges the rows of one CDR3 protein and shows their most common DNA and genes. The V and J calls reflect TCRdb's pipeline rather than the authors' work. Counted in this sample were around 130,000 distinct CDR3 sequences; 9% to 10% of them appeared once. 1.5% to 2% of the sample is taken by the ten largest.

This specimen's time point label, interpreted: healthy volunteer bleed at 2 weeks. Total RNA was extracted from unfractionated whole blood collected in Tempus Blood RNA tubes. About 5 healthy volunteers were used as TCR sequencing controls and were bled at day 0, 2 weeks and 6 weeks. Per the germline V gene (reference sequence), SEHNR is the CDR1 and FQNEAQ is the CDR2. V has 4 bases trimmed and J has 4 bases trimmed; junction bases matching no gene number 4. From the cysteine through the phenylalanine, the CDR3 covers 14 amino acids. CDR3 DNA is the only sequence kept; it has 42 bases, read in frame from the first base.

The receptor was derived from a male donor in good health. Some clones in this sample may be carry-over from other donors' samples. The sample taken for sequencing was whole blood. The chain uses TRBV7-9 and TRBJ2-5; the central 9 bases match TRBD2. The CDR3 loop reads CASSSKLAGETQYF. The nucleotide sequence reads as follows: TGTGCCAGCAGCTCGAAACTAGCGGGAGAGACCCAGTACTTC.